Shown below are 15 T cell receptor beta chains from a single sample sequenced in a study of post-analysis software for immune sequencing data. Broader study findings: Higher frequency in patients than in controls was seen for about five TRBV segments, with TRBV5-6, TRBV5-1 and TRBV20-1 among them.

The antigens for these receptors are not known. Unique molecular identifiers were built into the TCR beta cDNA libraries. TCRdb reprocessed the PCR reads via MiXCR and lists one record per CDR3 protein. This sample yields about 200,000 distinct CDR3 sequences, of which 25% to 30% are seen a single time; roughly 3.4% belongs to the top ten. The specimen was blood. Every receptor here comes from a girl aged 2-17 years with multiple sclerosis.

This clonotype has at least ten counts. The J gene is TRBJ1-1, the V gene TRBV28; D uncertain. The V end was cut by 5 bases, the J end by 12 bases, with 4 bases between. The CDR3 covers 8 residues. CDR1 is MDHEN, CDR2 SYDVKM, per germline. CDR3 sequence reads: CASSLTFF. CDR3 coding DNA: TGTGCCAGCAGTCTAACTTTCTTT.

The rearrangement uses TRBV19 and TRBJ2-3; 10 bases line up with TRBD2. CDR1 and CDR2 from the germline V gene are LNHDA and SQIVND (reference sequence). There are 15 residues in the CDR3. J was trimmed by 7 bases and V by 3 bases; bases with no gene match: 7. The CDR3 sequence: CASSILSGGGYTQYF. CDR3 DNA sequence: TGTGCCAGTAGTATTCTAAGCGGGGGGGGGTATACGCAGTATTTT.

This clonotype was found a few times. The genes are TRBV24-1 and TRBJ2-1, with D possibly being TRBD2 (5 bases). The tail of the sequence fits TRBJ2-7 better, so the J call may be wrong. The CDR3 length is 16 residues. CDR1 is KGHDR, CDR2 SFDVKD, per germline. The CDR3 DNA sequence: TGTGCCACCAGTGACCCAAGCGGCTACTCCTACAATGAGCAGTACTTC. Translating it yields CATSDPSGYSYNEQYF.

In the case of this clonotype: A much larger clonotype is one base distant, so this may be a read error. The chain combines TRBV5-1 with TRBJ1-2, with no clear D. From germline, CDR1 is SGHRS and CDR2 YFSETQ. The CDR3 is 13 amino acids. V dropped 0 bases and J dropped 6 bases, with 9 bases sitting between them. CDR3 residues: CASSLDGYHGYTF. DNA of the CDR3: TGCGCCAGCAGCTTGGACGGATACCATGGCTACACCTTC.

The chain is built from TRBV6-2 or TRBV6-3 and TRBJ2-7; 9 bases agree with TRBD1. V shed 6 bases, J shed 3 bases, and the junction held 9 bases outside the gene matches. The CDR3 sequence is 15 residues long. Germline V gives CDR1 MNHEY, CDR2 SVGEGT. The CDR3 coding sequence is TGTGCCAGCAGCCCCGACAGGGGGAATAGCTACGAGCAGTACTTC. Translating it yields CASSPDRGNSYEQYF.

The gene calls are TRBV11-3 and TRBJ2-1; TRBD2 aligns across 7 bases. CDR3 length: 14 residues. Germline values: CDR1 SGHNT, CDR2 YENEEA. V shed 5 bases, J shed 7 bases, and the junction held 8 bases outside the gene matches. The CDR3 loop reads CASSVGGSGNEQFF. CDR3 sequence (DNA): TGTGCCAGCAGCGTGGGGGGGTCGGGGAATGAGCAGTTCTTC.

As for this clonotype: With a much larger clone just one base away, this may be a read error. The V call is TRBV20-1, the J call TRBJ2-5, with a possible D match to TRBD1 (6 bases). Trimming cost V 8 bases and J 1 base, with 29 bases left between them. Germline V gene data show CDR1 as DFQATT and CDR2 as SNEGSKA (reference sequence). The CDR3 totals 18 residues. The CDR3 DNA is TGCAGTCAGGGGTCCCAGATGCCAAGACTGACCCTCCAAGAGACCCAGTACTTC. This codes for CSQGSQMPRLTLQETQYF.

This clonotype was seen repeatedly, ten times or more. The V and J genes are TRBV5-1 and TRBJ2-5; TRBD1 is a possible D gene (5 bases). Between the trimmed V and J ends, which lost 5 bases and 5 bases, there was a span of 13 bases. CDR1 and CDR2 (germline): SGHRS, YFSETQ. CDR3 length: 13 residues. CDR3 bases: TGCGCCAGCAGTCCGACAGTTCGGGAGACCCAGTACTTC. Translated, it gives CASSPTVRETQYF.

Concerning this clonotype itself: Just one base apart from a much larger clone, this may be a read error. The J gene is TRBJ2-5, the V gene TRBV5-1; D could derive from TRBD1 or TRBD2 (6 bases each). Germline V gives CDR1 SGHRS, CDR2 YFSETQ. This CDR3 has 15 amino acids. The CDR3 DNA is TGCGCCAGCAGTTTGGGGGGCCAGCGGTTCGGTGAGCAGTACTTC. It encodes CASSLGGQRFGEQYF.

V is TRBV18 and J is TRBJ2-7; D might be TRBD2 (5 bases). CDR1 and CDR2 from the germline V gene are KGHSH and LQKENI. The CDR3 totals 13 residues. V was cut by 2 bases and J by 5 bases, with 10 bases left in between. CDR3 sequence reads: CASSPRSGDEQYF. CDR3 nucleotide sequence: TGTGCCAGCTCACCAAGGTCCGGGGACGAGCAGTACTTC.

This clonotype was seen many times. V is TRBV29-1 and J is TRBJ2-6, with a weak D call TRBD1 (5 bases). CDR3 size: 14 residues. The V and J ends lost 6 bases and 2 bases respectively, with 11 bases between them. Looked up from germline, CDR1 is SQVTM and CDR2 is ANQGSEA. In DNA, the CDR3 is TGCAGCGTCCCCAGGGCGGCTGGGGCCAACGTCCTGACTTTC. Amino acids: CSVPRAAGANVLTF.

Comment on this clonotype: This may be a read error, as it is one base from a much larger clone. The chain links TRBV7-2 to TRBJ2-7; possibly TRBD1 or TRBD2 for D (5 bases each). V was clipped by 6 bases and J by 3 bases, with 9 bases between them. The CDR3 has 12 amino acids. Germline assignment: CDR1 SGHTA and CDR2 FQGNSA. CDR3 nucleotides: TGTGCCAGCAGTTGGGGGTGCTACGAGCAGTACTTC. This sequence encodes CASSWGCYEQYF. Drawing the rest from reference TRBV7-2 and TRBJ2-7, the complete variable domain is GAGVSQSPSNKVTEKGKDVELRCDPISGHTALYWYRQSLGQGLEFLIYFQGNSAPDKSGLPSDRFSAERTGGSVSTLTIQRTQQEDSAVYLCASSWGCYEQYFGPGTRLTVT.

The chain's CDR3 is CASSLGNLAGTTDTQYF. CDR3 DNA sequence: TGCGCCAGCAGCTTGGGTAACCTAGCGGGAACCACAGATACGCAGTATTTT. The genes are TRBV5-1 and TRBJ2-3; 9 nucleotides agree with TRBD2. This CDR3 region has 17 residues. The ends lost 0 bases at V and 2 bases at J; junction bases unmatched: 7. Per the germline V gene, CDR1 is SGHRS and CDR2 is YFSETQ.

This clonotype was detected many times. The chain links TRBV5-1 to TRBJ2-3; D is perhaps TRBD2 (6 bases). The V and J ends lost 0 bases and 1 base respectively, with 12 bases between them. This CDR3 has 16 amino acids. Germline CDR1 SGHRS, CDR2 YFSETQ. The DNA of the CDR3 is TGCGCCAGCAGCTTGGCCTCCGGCGGGGGCACAGATACGCAGTATTTT. Amino acid sequence: CASSLASGGGTDTQYF.

This clonotype was recorded a few times. The J gene is TRBJ1-1, the V gene TRBV20-1; TRBD1 might be the D (6 bases). V lost 5 bases and J lost 4, with 23 bases in between. The germline V gene encodes CDR1 DFQATT and CDR2 SNEGSKA (reference sequence). This CDR3 is built from 16 residues. The CDR3 protein is CSAVYRVMKQGTEAFF. DNA of the CDR3: TGCAGTGCTGTCTACAGGGTAATGAAGCAAGGCACTGAAGCTTTCTTT.